This T cell receptor (beta chain) was documented in a study of identical twins. TCRdb itself ran the 5' RACE reads through MiXCR, one entry per CDR3 protein. The sample has over 200,000 distinct CDR3 sequences; about 10% are singletons. This clonotype appeared many times. Its antigen is still unknown. CDR3 length: 14 residues. V shed 9 bases and J shed 5 bases, with 19 bases lying between them. CDR1 and CDR2 (germline): LGHNA, YSLEER. Study conclusions and caveats: Alpha sequences that were out-of-frame and twin-shared showed an excess of low generation probability.

This TCR came from a man aged 50 to 60 in good health. V and J are TRBV4-3 and TRBJ1-2; D perhaps matches TRBD1 (5 bases). The sequenced sample was memory T cells sorted from blood. The CDR3 sequence is CASSMTGGEYGYTF. CDR3 DNA sequence: TGCGCCAGTTCGATGACGGGAGGGGAGTATGGCTACACCTTC.